This T cell receptor (beta chain) emerged from a study of response to subunit inactivated influenza vaccine. TCRdb ran MiXCR on the RT-PCR reads and lists one entry per CDR3 protein. Counted here are about 780,000 distinct CDR3 sequences, under 20% occurring once; the ten biggest clones make up roughly 11%. Notes on the study in general: Every seasonal influenza vaccination brings in few new T cells, the authors suggested.

This CDR3 has 16 amino acids. Germline V gives CDR1 SGHTA, CDR2 FQGTGA. Germline trimming cut 5 bases from V and 7 bases from J; bases unmatched to any gene: 13. This clonotype turned up a few times. Its antigen is unknown. Sequenced material: PBMCs from blood, taken roughly 5 days after vaccination. This receptor was identified in a man between 50 and 59 years old who received an inactivated influenza vaccine. The chain carries TRBV7-3 and TRBJ2-1, with 8 bases fitting TRBD2. The CDR3 loop is CASSPPSGWRKNEQFF. Here the CDR3 DNA reads TGTGCCAGCAGCCCACCTAGCGGGTGGCGAAAAAATGAGCAGTTCTTC.